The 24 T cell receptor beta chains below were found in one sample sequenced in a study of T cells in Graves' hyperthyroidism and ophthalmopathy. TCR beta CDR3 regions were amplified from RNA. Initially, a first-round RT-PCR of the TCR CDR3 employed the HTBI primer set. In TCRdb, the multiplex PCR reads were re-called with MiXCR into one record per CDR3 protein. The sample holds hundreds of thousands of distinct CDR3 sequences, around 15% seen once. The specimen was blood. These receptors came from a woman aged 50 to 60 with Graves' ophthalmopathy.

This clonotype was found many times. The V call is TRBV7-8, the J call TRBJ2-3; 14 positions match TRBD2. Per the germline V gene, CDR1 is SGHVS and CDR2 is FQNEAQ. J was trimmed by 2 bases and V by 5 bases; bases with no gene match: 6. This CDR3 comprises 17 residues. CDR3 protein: CASSRRLAGGITDTQYF. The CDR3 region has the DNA TGTGCCAGCAGCCGACGACTAGCGGGAGGGATCACAGATACGCAGTATTTT.

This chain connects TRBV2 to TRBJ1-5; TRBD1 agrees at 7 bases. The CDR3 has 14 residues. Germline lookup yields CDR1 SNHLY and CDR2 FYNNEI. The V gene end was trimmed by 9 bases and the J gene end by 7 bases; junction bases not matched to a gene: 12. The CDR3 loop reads CARGKTGSGQPQHF. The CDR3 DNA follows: TGTGCCAGGGGCAAGACAGGGAGTGGGCAGCCCCAGCATTTT.

The CDR3 bases are TGTGCCAGCAGTTTATCGGGGCACCCAGGGACAGATACGCAGTATTTT. It codes for CASSLSGHPGTDTQYF. The rearrangement links TRBV27 to TRBJ2-3; possibly TRBD1 for D (5 bases). V gave up 0 bases and J gave up 3 bases, with 13 bases separating them. Germline CDR1 MNHEY, CDR2 SMNVEV (reference sequence). The CDR3 length is 16 residues.

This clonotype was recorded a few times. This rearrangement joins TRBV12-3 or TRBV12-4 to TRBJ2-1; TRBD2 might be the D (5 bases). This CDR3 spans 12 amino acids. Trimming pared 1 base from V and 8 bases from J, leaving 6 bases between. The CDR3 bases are TGTGCCAGCAGTTTAGACGGGGATGAGCAGTTCTTC. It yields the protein CASSLDGDEQFF.

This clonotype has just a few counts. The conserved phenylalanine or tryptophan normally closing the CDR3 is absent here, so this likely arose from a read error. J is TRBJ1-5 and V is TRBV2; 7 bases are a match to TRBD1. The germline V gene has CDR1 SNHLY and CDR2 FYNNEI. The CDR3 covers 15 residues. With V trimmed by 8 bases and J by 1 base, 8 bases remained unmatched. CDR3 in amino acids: CASARDSGSNQPQHS. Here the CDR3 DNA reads TGTGCCAGCGCCCGGGACAGCGGAAGCAATCAGCCCCAGCATTCT.

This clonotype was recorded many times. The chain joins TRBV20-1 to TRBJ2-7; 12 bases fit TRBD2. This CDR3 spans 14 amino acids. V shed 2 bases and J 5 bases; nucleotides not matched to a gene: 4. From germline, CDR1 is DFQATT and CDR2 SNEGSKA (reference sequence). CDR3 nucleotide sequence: TGCAGTGCTAGACTAGCGGGAGGGAACCACGAGCAGTACTTC. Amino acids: CSARLAGGNHEQYF.

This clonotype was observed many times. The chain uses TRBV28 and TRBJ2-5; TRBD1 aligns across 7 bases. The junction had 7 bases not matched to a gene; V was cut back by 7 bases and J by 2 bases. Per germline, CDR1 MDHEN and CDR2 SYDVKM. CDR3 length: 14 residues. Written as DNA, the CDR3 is TGTGCCAGCACCTCTGAGACAGGGCAAGAGACCCAGTACTTC. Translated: CASTSETGQETQYF.

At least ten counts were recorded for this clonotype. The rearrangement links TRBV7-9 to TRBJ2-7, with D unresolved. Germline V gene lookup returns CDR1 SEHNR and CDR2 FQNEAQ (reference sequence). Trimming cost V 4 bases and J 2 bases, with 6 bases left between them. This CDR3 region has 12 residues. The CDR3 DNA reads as TGTGCCAGCAGCTCCGGCCCCTACGAGCAGTACTTC. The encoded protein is CASSSGPYEQYF.

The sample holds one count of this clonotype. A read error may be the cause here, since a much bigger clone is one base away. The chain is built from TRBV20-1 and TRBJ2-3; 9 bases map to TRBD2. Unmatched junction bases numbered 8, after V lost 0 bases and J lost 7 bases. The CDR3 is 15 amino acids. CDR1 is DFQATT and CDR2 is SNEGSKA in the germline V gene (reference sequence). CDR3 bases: TGCAGTGCTAGAGATCCCGTAGCGGGAGCCTATACGCAGTATTTT. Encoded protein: CSARDPVAGAYTQYF.

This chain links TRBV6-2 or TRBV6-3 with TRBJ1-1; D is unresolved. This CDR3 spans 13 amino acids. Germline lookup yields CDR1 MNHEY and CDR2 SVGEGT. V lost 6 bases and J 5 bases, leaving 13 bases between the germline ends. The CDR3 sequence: CASRLVVGTEAFF. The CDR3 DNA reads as TGTGCCAGCAGGCTTGTCGTGGGAACTGAAGCTTTCTTT.

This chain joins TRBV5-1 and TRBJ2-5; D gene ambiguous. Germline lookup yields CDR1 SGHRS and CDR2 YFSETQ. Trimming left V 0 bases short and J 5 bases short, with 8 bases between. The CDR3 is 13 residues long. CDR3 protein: CASSLAAGETQYF. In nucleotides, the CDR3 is TGCGCCAGCAGCTTGGCGGCCGGCGAGACCCAGTACTTC. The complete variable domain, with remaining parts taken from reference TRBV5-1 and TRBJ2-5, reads KAGVTQTPRYLIKTRGQQVTLSCSPISGHRSVSWYQQTPGQGLQFLFEYFSETQRNKGNFPGRFSGRQFSNSRSEMNVSTLELGDSALYLCASSLAAGETQYFGPGTRLLVL.

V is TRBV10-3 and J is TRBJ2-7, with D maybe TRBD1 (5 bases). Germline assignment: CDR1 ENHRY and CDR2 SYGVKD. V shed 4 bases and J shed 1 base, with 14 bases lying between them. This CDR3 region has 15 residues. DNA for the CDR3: TGTGCCATCAGTGGTGGTGCAGGGCAATCCTACGAGCAGTACTTC. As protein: CAISGGAGQSYEQYF.

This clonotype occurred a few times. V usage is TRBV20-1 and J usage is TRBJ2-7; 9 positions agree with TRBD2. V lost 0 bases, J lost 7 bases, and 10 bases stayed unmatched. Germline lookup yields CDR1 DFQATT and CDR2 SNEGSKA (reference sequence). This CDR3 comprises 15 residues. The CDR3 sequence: CSARDPIAGVGEQYF. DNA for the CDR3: TGCAGTGCTAGAGACCCTATAGCGGGAGTGGGGGAGCAGTACTTC.

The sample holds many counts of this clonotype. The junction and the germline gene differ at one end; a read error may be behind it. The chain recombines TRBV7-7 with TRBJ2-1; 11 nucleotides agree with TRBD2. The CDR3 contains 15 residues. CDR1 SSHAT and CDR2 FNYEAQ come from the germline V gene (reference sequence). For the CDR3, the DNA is TGTGCTAGCAGCTCGCTTAGCGGGAGGGCCTCTGAGCAGTTCTTC. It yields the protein CASSSLSGRASEQFF.

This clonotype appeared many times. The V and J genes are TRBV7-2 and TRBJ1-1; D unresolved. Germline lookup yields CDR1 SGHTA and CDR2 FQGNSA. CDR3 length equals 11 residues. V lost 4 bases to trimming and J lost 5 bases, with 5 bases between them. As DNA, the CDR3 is TGTGCCAGCAGCTCCCTTACTGAAGCTTTCTTT. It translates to CASSSLTEAFF.

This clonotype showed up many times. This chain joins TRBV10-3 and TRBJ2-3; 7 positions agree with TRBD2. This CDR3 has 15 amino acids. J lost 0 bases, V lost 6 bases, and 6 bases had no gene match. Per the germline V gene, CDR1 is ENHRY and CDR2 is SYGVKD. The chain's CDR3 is CAIRQAGISTDTQYF. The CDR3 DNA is TGTGCCATCAGGCAAGCGGGGATTAGCACAGATACGCAGTATTTT.

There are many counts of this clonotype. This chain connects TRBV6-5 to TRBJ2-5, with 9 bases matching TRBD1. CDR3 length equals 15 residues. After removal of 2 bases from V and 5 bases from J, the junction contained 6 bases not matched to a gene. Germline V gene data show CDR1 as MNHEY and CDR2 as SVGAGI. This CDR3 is CASSYRDRELETQYF. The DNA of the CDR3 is TGTGCCAGCAGTTACCGGGACAGGGAGCTGGAGACCCAGTACTTC.

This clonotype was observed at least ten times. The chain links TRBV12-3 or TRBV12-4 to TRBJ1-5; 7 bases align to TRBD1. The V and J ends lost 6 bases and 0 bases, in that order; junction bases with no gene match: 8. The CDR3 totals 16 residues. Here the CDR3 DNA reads TGTGCCAGCAGCCTCAGGGGGAAGAATAGCAATCAGCCCCAGCATTTT. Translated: CASSLRGKNSNQPQHF.

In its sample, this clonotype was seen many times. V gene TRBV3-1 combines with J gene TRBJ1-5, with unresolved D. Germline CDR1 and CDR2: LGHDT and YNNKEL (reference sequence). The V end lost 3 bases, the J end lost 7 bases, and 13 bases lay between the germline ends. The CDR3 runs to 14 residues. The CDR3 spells CASSQGRARQPQHF. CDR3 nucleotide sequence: TGTGCCAGCAGCCAGGGAAGGGCCAGGCAGCCCCAGCATTTT.

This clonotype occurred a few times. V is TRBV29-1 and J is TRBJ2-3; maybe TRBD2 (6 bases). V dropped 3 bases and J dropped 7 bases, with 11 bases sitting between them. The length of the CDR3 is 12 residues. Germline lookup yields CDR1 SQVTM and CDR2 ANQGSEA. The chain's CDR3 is CSVDGLANTQYF. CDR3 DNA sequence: TGCAGCGTTGACGGCCTAGCGAATACGCAGTATTTT.

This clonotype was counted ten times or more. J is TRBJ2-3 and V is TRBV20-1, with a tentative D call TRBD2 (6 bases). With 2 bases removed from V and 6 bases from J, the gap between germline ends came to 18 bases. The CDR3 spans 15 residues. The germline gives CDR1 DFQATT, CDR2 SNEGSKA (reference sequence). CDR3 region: CSARPSPILADTQYF. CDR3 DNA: TGCAGTGCTAGACCGTCACCTATACTAGCCGATACGCAGTATTTT.

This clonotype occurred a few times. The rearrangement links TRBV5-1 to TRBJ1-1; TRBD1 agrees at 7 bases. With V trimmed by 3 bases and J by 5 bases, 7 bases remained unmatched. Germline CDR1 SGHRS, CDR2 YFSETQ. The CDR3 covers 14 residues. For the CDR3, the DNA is TGCGCCAGCAGCTGGGGGACAGTCGGTACTGAAGCTTTCTTT. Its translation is CASSWGTVGTEAFF.

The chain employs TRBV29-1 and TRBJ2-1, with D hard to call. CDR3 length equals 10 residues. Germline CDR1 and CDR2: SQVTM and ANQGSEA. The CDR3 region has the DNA TGCAGTTTTTGGGCCAATGAGCAGTTCTTC. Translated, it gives CSFWANEQFF.

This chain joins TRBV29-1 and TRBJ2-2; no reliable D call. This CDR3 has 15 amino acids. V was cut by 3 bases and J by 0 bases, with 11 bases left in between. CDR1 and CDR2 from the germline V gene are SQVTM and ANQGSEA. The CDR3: CSVEFQPANTGELFF. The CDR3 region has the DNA TGCAGCGTTGAGTTTCAACCGGCGAACACCGGGGAGCTGTTTTTT.